This TCR beta chain was identified in a study of regulatory T cells in long-lasting Graves disease. There are a few counts of this clonotype. Time point specified: persistent/refractory GD, antithyroid drugs over 5 years with positive TRAb. PBMCs provided the RNA from which the TCR library was made. For TCR beta, libraries came from iRepertoire HTBI primers and Arm-PCR of CDR3 regions. MiXCR was run by TCRdb on the multiplex PCR reads, yielding one entry per CDR3 protein. The table records 310,000 or so distinct CDR3 sequences, about 20% of them present only once. The sequence derives from a female donor with Graves disease. Material: peripheral blood mononuclear cells (PBMCs), obtained when the disease was refractory, from a patient treated with antithyroid drugs.

DNA of the CDR3: TGTGCCAGCAGCATCGGGACAGTACCCTACGAGCAGTACTTC. Amino acids: CASSIGTVPYEQYF. The V and J genes are TRBV7-9 and TRBJ2-7; TRBD1 matches 7 bases. The CDR3 has 14 amino acids. Germline CDR1 is SEHNR and CDR2 is FQNEAQ (reference sequence). Trimming cost V 5 bases and J 2 bases; bases outside gene matches: 6.